This TCR beta chain was recovered during a study of blood T cell repertoires in COVID-19. Some clones are missing from TCRdb's copy, which holds only in-frame ones; the method was immunoSEQ multiplex PCR. The sample lists more than 200,000 clones; 80% to 85% were seen once. This CDR3 spans 14 amino acids. Per germline, CDR1 SGHRS and CDR2 YFSETQ. V shed 6 bases and J 7 bases; nucleotides not matched to a gene: 7. The chain couples TRBV5-1 to TRBJ2-1; 10 positions match TRBD2. The TCR was taken from a woman of 80 years or more with COVID-19, enrolled during active disease. What was sequenced was peripheral blood. CDR3 residues: CASKNSGGWNEQFF. DNA of the CDR3: TGCGCCAGCAAGAATAGCGGGGGGTGGAATGAGCAGTTCTTC.